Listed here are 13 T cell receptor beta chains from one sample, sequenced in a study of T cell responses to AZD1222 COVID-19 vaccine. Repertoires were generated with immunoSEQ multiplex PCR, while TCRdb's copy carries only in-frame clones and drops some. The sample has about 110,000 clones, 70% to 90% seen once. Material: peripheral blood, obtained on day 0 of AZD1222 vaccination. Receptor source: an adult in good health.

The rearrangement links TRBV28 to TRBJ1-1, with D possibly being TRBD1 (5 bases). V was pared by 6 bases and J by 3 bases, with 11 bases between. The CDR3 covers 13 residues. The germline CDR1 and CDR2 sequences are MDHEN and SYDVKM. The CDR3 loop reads CASSKDSYTEAFF. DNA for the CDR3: TGTGCCAGCAGCAAAGACAGCTACACTGAAGCTTTCTTT.

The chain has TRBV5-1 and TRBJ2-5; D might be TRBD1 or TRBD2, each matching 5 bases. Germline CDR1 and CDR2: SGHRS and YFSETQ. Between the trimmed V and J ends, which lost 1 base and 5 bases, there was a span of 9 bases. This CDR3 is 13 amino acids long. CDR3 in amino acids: CASSLLGDETQYF. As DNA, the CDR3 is TGCGCCAGCAGCTTGTTAGGGGACGAGACCCAGTACTTC.

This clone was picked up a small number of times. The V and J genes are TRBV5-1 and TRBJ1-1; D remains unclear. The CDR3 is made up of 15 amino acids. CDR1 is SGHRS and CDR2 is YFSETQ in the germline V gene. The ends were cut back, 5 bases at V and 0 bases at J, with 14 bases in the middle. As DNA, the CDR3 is TGCGCCAGCAGGCAGGAGGGTAGGATGAACACTGAAGCTTTCTTT. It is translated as CASRQEGRMNTEAFF.

DNA for the CDR3: TGTGCCAGCAGCTTAGGGGCCGCCCTCTATGGCTACACCTTC. Translated, it gives CASSLGAALYGYTF. This chain connects TRBV7-9 to TRBJ1-2; D is undetermined. Germline-derived CDR1 and CDR2 are SEHNR and FQNEAQ (reference sequence). This CDR3 contains 14 residues. V lost 1 base, J lost 4 bases, and 10 bases lay in between.

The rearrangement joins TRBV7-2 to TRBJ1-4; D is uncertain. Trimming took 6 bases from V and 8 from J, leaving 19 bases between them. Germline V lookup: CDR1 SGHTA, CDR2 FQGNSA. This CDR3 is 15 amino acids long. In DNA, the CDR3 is TGTGCCAGCAGATTAATGGGGAACATTGGAGAAAAACTGTTTTTT. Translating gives CASRLMGNIGEKLFF.

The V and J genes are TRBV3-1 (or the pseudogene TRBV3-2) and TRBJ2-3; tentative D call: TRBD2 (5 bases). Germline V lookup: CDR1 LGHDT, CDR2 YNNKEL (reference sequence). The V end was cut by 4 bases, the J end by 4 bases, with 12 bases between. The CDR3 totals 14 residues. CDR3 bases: TGTGCCAGCAGCCCCCCCGGGGTATCAGATACGCAGTATTTT. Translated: CASSPPGVSDTQYF.

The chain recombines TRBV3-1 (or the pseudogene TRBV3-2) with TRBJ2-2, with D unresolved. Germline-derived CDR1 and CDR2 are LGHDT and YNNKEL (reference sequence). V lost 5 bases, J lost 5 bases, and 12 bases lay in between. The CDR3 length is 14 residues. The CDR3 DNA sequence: TGTGCCAGCAGCTTTAGGATCTCAACCGGGGAGCTGTTTTTT. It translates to CASSFRISTGELFF.

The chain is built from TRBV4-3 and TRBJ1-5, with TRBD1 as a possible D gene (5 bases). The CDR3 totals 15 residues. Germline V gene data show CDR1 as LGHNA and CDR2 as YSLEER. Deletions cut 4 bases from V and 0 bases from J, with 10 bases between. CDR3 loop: CASSPRVGSNQPQHF. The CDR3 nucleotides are TGCGCCAGCAGCCCCAGGGTTGGTAGCAATCAGCCCCAGCATTTT.

CDR3 DNA sequence: TGCGCCAGCAGTCGGACTTCCCCCTGGGATACGCAGTATTTT. This encodes CASSRTSPWDTQYF. The chain is built from TRBV10-1 and TRBJ2-3, with D tentatively TRBD2 (5 bases). The V and J ends lost 5 bases and 6 bases respectively, with 15 bases between them. CDR1 WNHNN and CDR2 SYGVQD come from the germline V gene (reference sequence). The CDR3 length is 14 residues.

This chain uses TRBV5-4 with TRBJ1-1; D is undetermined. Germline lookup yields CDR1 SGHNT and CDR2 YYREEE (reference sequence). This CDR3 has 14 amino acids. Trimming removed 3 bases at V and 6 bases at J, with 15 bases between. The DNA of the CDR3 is TGTGCCAGCAGCTCGAGGATCGGCCACCCTGAAGCTTTCTTT. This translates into CASSSRIGHPEAFF.

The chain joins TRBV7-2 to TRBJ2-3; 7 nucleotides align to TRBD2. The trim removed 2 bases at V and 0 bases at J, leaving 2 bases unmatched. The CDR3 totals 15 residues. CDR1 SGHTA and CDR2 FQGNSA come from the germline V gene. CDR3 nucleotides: TGTGCCAGCAGCTTAATGCGGGGGAGCACAGATACGCAGTATTTT. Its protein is CASSLMRGSTDTQYF.

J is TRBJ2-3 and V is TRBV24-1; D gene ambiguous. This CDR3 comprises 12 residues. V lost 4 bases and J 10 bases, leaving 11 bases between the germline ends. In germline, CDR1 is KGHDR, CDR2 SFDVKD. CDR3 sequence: CATSDLSKAQYF. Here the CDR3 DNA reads TGTGCCACCAGTGACTTATCCAAGGCGCAGTATTTT.

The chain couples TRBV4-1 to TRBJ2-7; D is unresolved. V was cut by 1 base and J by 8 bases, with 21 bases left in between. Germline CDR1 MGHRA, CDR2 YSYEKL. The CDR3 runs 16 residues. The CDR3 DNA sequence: TGCGCCAGCAGCCAAGGTTCAGGTGGTGTGTACGAGAAGCAGTACTTC. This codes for CASSQGSGGVYEKQYF.